These T cell receptor beta chains were read from a single sample in a study of monozygotic twins with inflammatory bowel disease. TCRdb re-called the 5' RACE reads and gives one entry per CDR3 protein, without DNA. This sample's table has about 450,000 distinct CDR3 sequences. Sequencing input: blood. The receptors were sampled from a human donor with ulcerative colitis or Crohn's disease, or a healthy co-twin of an affected twin (not recorded which). The CDR3 runs from the conserved cysteine through the conserved F or W.

j_gene | v_gene | CDR3aa
TRBJ2-7 | TRBV28 | CASNGQGVSYEQYF
TRBJ1-1 | TRBV2 | CASSVVGTEAFF
TRBJ1-1 | TRBV11-2 | CASSRVRGTEAFF
TRBJ1-2 | TRBV27 | CASSLSDRGNYGYTF
TRBJ2-7 | TRBV20-1 | CSAGPGYEQYF
TRBJ2-3 | TRBV7-3 | CASSLGTSGYTDTQYF
TRBJ2-2 | TRBV7-9 | CASSFLMGMGTGELFF
TRBJ2-5 | TRBV10-3 | CAIGAGGWETQYF
TRBJ1-2 | TRBV5-5 | CASRLTGTNYGYTF
TRBJ2-1 | TRBV27 | CASSYQGDTYNEQFF
TRBJ2-1 | TRBV5-1 | CASSLEPNNEQFF
TRBJ1-1 | TRBV12-3/TRBV12-4 | CASTTPGTVNTEAFF
TRBJ2-1 | TRBV14 | CASSQQGRGGVDEQFF
TRBJ1-1 | TRBV5-1 | CASSLQPNTEAFF
TRBJ1-1 | TRBV2 | CASRAGTGGGGTEAFF
TRBJ2-3 | TRBV7-9 | CASSQDRISTDTQYF
TRBJ2-1 | TRBV30 | CAWSWRWTGENEQFF
TRBJ1-1 | TRBV6-1 | CASSVGQGEAFF
TRBJ2-3 | TRBV19 | CASTGAVSTDTQYF
TRBJ1-6 | TRBV7-9 | CASREGGNNSPLHF
TRBJ2-1 | TRBV10-3 | CALSAGDYNEQFF
TRBJ1-1 | TRBV10-3 | CAISESTGTGLNTEAFF
TRBJ2-2 | TRBV14 | CASSQDVNTGELFF
TRBJ1-1 | TRBV12-3/TRBV12-4 | CASSLTGRTEAFF
TRBJ2-7 | TRBV6-2/TRBV6-3 | CASSYPGPYEQYF
TRBJ1-1 | TRBV29-1 | CSVVDPKTGRGAEAFF
TRBJ1-2 | TRBV14 | CASSQRTGGRNYGYTF
TRBJ2-7 | TRBV20-1 | CSARDRTGGYEQYF
TRBJ1-2 | TRBV25-1 | CASSQSSGGQGGSGYTF
TRBJ1-1 | TRBV21-1 | CASSKPMNTEAFF
TRBJ2-4 | TRBV4-1 | CASSQDLQDKNIQYF
TRBJ1-5 | TRBV20-1 | CSARTGGGQPQHF
TRBJ2-1 | TRBV5-1 | CASSWARGGNEQFF
TRBJ2-7 | TRBV20-1 | CSVQSHVGSPSEQYF
TRBJ2-1 | TRBV5-1 | CASSLGAGGNEQFF
TRBJ2-3 | TRBV6-1 | CASREDPNTDTQYF
TRBJ2-1 | TRBV9 | CASSVGDRPYNEQFF